One sample yielded the 22 T cell receptor beta chains listed below, sequenced in a study of T cell responses to AZD1222 COVID-19 vaccine. The assay was immunoSEQ multiplex PCR, and TCRdb's table has in-frame clones only and misses some. This sample has approximately 220,000 clones, with about 93% found just once. Sample: peripheral blood, taken on day 0 of MenACWY control vaccination. The receptors come from an adult in good health.

The chain carries TRBV5-1 and TRBJ1-1, with a weak D call TRBD1 (6 bases). Deletions cut 4 bases from V and 1 base from J, with 11 bases between. CDR1 is SGHRS, CDR2 YFSETQ, per germline. This CDR3 has 14 residues. The CDR3 loop reads CASSATQGNTEAFF. The CDR3 bases are TGCGCCAGCAGCGCCACACAGGGGAACACTGAAGCTTTCTTT.

This rearrangement joins TRBV30 to TRBJ2-4; D gene ambiguous. V lost 7 bases, J lost 3 bases, and 13 bases lay in between. Germline CDR1 GTSNPN, CDR2 SVGIG (reference sequence). There are 13 residues in the CDR3. The CDR3 coding sequence is TGTGCCTCATCGGCGGTTGTCAAAAACATTCAGTACTTC. Protein sequence: CASSAVVKNIQYF.

The chain uses TRBV29-1 and TRBJ1-1; D remains ambiguous. The V gene's germline CDR1 is SQVTM and CDR2 ANQGSEA. The CDR3 is made up of 14 amino acids. Trimming took off 7 bases at V and 1 base at J, with 16 bases between the two ends. CDR3 in amino acids: CSDPLSPTNTEAFF. The CDR3 region has the DNA TGCAGCGATCCACTGAGTCCTACGAACACTGAAGCTTTCTTT.

J is TRBJ1-1 and V is TRBV5-6; no clear D. This CDR3 has 15 residues. Germline V CDR1 and CDR2: SGHDT, YYEEEE. Trimming took off 0 bases at V and 5 bases at J, with 14 bases between the two ends. CDR3 nucleotide sequence: TGTGCCAGCAGCTTGGGGACCTTGAACCCGACTGAAGCTTTCTTT. It codes for CASSLGTLNPTEAFF.

The chain links TRBV5-1 to TRBJ1-2; a weak D match, TRBD1 (6 bases). The germline CDR1 and CDR2 sequences are SGHRS and YFSETQ. V dropped 4 bases and J dropped 5 bases, with 15 bases sitting between them. The CDR3 spans 14 residues. The CDR3 DNA reads TGCGCCAGCAGCACGCAGGGGAATGGATATGGCTACACCTTC. This encodes CASSTQGNGYGYTF.

This clone has a single count. The chain is built from TRBV7-2 and TRBJ1-5; D might be TRBD1 (6 bases). The CDR3 extends over 15 amino acids. Per germline, CDR1 SGHTA and CDR2 FQGNSA. Trimming took 5 bases from V and 1 from J, leaving 12 bases between them. The DNA for the CDR3 is TGTGCCAGCAGCCCATCACAGGGAAGCAATCAGCCCCAGCATTTT. Residues: CASSPSQGSNQPQHF.

This chain uses TRBV6-4 with TRBJ1-2; D is perhaps TRBD1 (5 bases). V shed 8 bases and J shed 2 bases, with 12 bases lying between them. The CDR3 has 13 residues. In germline, CDR1 is MRHNA, CDR2 SNTAGT. CDR3 DNA: TGTGCCAGCTCCGACAGTAGAAACTATGGCTACACCTTC. Translation: CASSDSRNYGYTF.

The chain joins TRBV7-9 to TRBJ1-3; D uncertain. The CDR3 covers 17 residues. Trimming took off 2 bases at V and 0 bases at J, with 14 bases between the two ends. Per germline, CDR1 SEHNR and CDR2 FQNEAQ (reference sequence). Here the CDR3 reads CASSLSGTLISGNTIYF. In DNA, the CDR3 is TGTGCCAGCAGCTTATCGGGCACCCTAATCTCTGGAAACACCATATATTTT.

This chain links TRBV6-5 with TRBJ1-2, with D unclear. CDR1 is MNHEY and CDR2 is SVGAGI in the germline V gene. Trimming cost V 0 bases and J 8 bases, with 7 bases left between them. The CDR3 totals 12 residues. The DNA for the CDR3 is TGTGCCAGCAGTTACTCGAAGGGAGGCTACACCTTC. Its translation: CASSYSKGGYTF.

The chain joins TRBV30 to TRBJ1-1; tentatively, D is TRBD1 (5 bases). This CDR3 comprises 15 residues. The germline V gene has CDR1 GTSNPN and CDR2 SVGIG (reference sequence). The V and J ends lost 0 bases and 8 bases respectively, with 19 bases between them. The chain's CDR3 is CAWSVFGNGGPEAFF. Here the CDR3 DNA reads TGTGCCTGGAGTGTATTCGGGAACGGGGGTCCCGAAGCTTTCTTT.

The rearrangement uses TRBV5-1 and TRBJ1-1; D is unclear. The germline CDR1 and CDR2 sequences are SGHRS and YFSETQ. This CDR3 has 13 residues. Between the trimmed V and J ends, which lost 6 bases and 1 base, there was a span of 10 bases. The CDR3 sequence is CASNLQENTEAFF. For the CDR3, the DNA is TGCGCCAGCAACCTCCAAGAGAACACTGAAGCTTTCTTT.

This chain joins TRBV7-2 and TRBJ2-3; D may correspond to TRBD1 or TRBD2 (5 bases each). CDR3 size: 16 residues. V lost 0 bases and J lost 2, with 12 bases in between. Germline V gene lookup returns CDR1 SGHTA and CDR2 FQGNSA. CDR3 nucleotide sequence: TGTGCCAGCAGCTTAGCCGGGACCCTGACCACAGATACGCAGTATTTT. This gives the protein CASSLAGTLTTDTQYF.

The table lists this clone with a count of one. The chain recombines TRBV11-1 with TRBJ1-1; no clear D gene. Germline lookup yields CDR1 SGHAT and CDR2 FQDESV (reference sequence). CDR3 length: 14 residues. V lost 2 bases and J lost 1, with 8 bases in between. The CDR3 loop is CASSLRRQNTEAFF. The CDR3 nucleotides are TGTGCCAGCAGCTTAAGACGGCAGAACACTGAAGCTTTCTTT.

The chain recombines TRBV19 with TRBJ1-2, with D perhaps TRBD1 (5 bases). This CDR3 region has 13 residues. Germline CDR1 reads LNHDA; CDR2 reads SQIVND (reference sequence). Trimming took 5 bases from V and 3 from J, leaving 10 bases between them. The CDR3 bases are TGTGCCAGTAGTGCACAGGTATACTATGGCTACACCTTC. As protein: CASSAQVYYGYTF. Using reference TRBV19 and TRBJ1-2 for the parts outside the CDR3, the full variable domain is DGGITQSPKYLFRKEGQNVTLSCEQNLNHDAMYWYRQDPGQGLRLIYYSQIVNDFQKGDIAEGYSVSREKKESFPLTVTSAQKNPTAFYLCASSAQVYYGYTFGSGTRLTVV.

The chain links TRBV5-1 to TRBJ1-2; D possibly corresponds to TRBD1 (6 bases). Germline-derived CDR1 and CDR2 are SGHRS and YFSETQ. CDR3 size: 13 residues. Trimming cost V 0 bases and J 6 bases, with 9 bases left between them. CDR3 sequence: CASSLAGDHGYTF. The DNA of the CDR3 is TGCGCCAGCAGCTTGGCAGGGGACCATGGCTACACCTTC.

This rearrangement joins TRBV11-2 to TRBJ2-5, with 7 bases fitting TRBD2. This CDR3 is built from 15 residues. Germline CDR1 SGHAT, CDR2 FQNNGV. J lost 0 bases, V lost 5 bases, and 6 bases had no gene match. In DNA, the CDR3 is TGTGCCAGCAGCCCGGACGGGGGGTACCAAGAGACCCAGTACTTC. Residues: CASSPDGGYQETQYF.

This chain links TRBV30 with TRBJ1-2; 7 bases map to TRBD1. CDR3 length equals 11 residues. Losses at the gene ends were 5 bases for V and 8 bases for J; bases not matched to a gene: 5. Germline-derived CDR1 and CDR2 are GTSNPN and SVGIG (reference sequence). The CDR3 DNA reads TGTGCCTGGGACAGGGTCGGGGGCTACACCTTC. Translating gives CAWDRVGGYTF.

The chain couples TRBV6-5 to TRBJ2-7, with 7 bases matching TRBD1. CDR3 length equals 14 residues. Trimming removed 4 bases from V and 3 bases from J; junction bases left unmatched: 6. The V gene's germline CDR1 is MNHEY and CDR2 SVGAGI. The chain's CDR3 is CASSSYRGNYEQYF. The DNA of the CDR3 is TGTGCCAGCAGTTCGTACAGGGGAAACTACGAGCAGTACTTC.

This clone has a handful of counts. CDR3 bases: TGTGCCAGCACCCCCGAAGGGTCGGCCTATGGCTACACCTTC. Its protein product is CASTPEGSAYGYTF. The chain carries TRBV6-5 and TRBJ1-2; D is unclear. The germline gives CDR1 MNHEY, CDR2 SVGAGI. Trimming removed 7 bases from V and 4 bases from J, with 16 bases in between. The CDR3 length is 14 residues.

This chain joins TRBV11-2 and TRBJ1-6, with 7 positions matching TRBD1. The ends lost 8 bases at V and 0 bases at J; junction bases unmatched: 7. This CDR3 spans 16 amino acids. Germline CDR1 is SGHAT and CDR2 is FQNNGV. This CDR3 is CASSRTGLSYNSPLHF. In DNA form, the CDR3 reads TGTGCCAGCTCACGGACAGGCCTCTCCTATAATTCACCCCTCCACTTT.

The chain couples TRBV30 to TRBJ1-1; D is undetermined. Germline assignment: CDR1 GTSNPN and CDR2 SVGIG (reference sequence). V shed 2 bases and J shed 1 base, with 11 bases lying between them. This CDR3 spans 14 amino acids. The chain's CDR3 is CAWSPTAGNTEAFF. The CDR3 region has the DNA TGTGCCTGGAGTCCCACGGCCGGGAACACTGAAGCTTTCTTT. The full variable domain, its missing parts supplied by reference TRBV30 and TRBJ1-1, is SQTIHQWPATLVQPVGSPLSLECTVEGTSNPNLYWYRQAAGRGLQLLFYSVGIGQISSEVPQNLSASRPQDRQFILSSKKLLLSDSGFYLCAWSPTAGNTEAFFGQGTRLTVV.

V is TRBV5-1 and J is TRBJ2-3, with TRBD2 identical over 7 bases. V shed 4 bases, J shed 8 bases, and the junction held 7 bases outside the gene matches. Germline CDR1 reads SGHRS; CDR2 reads YFSETQ. This CDR3 is built from 13 residues. The CDR3 DNA reads as TGCGCCAGCAGCCTAAGCGGGGAGGTTACGCAGTATTTT. It encodes CASSLSGEVTQYF. Supplemented by reference TRBV5-1 and TRBJ2-3, the full variable domain reads KAGVTQTPRYLIKTRGQQVTLSCSPISGHRSVSWYQQTPGQGLQFLFEYFSETQRNKGNFPGRFSGRQFSNSRSEMNVSTLELGDSALYLCASSLSGEVTQYFGPGTRLTVL.